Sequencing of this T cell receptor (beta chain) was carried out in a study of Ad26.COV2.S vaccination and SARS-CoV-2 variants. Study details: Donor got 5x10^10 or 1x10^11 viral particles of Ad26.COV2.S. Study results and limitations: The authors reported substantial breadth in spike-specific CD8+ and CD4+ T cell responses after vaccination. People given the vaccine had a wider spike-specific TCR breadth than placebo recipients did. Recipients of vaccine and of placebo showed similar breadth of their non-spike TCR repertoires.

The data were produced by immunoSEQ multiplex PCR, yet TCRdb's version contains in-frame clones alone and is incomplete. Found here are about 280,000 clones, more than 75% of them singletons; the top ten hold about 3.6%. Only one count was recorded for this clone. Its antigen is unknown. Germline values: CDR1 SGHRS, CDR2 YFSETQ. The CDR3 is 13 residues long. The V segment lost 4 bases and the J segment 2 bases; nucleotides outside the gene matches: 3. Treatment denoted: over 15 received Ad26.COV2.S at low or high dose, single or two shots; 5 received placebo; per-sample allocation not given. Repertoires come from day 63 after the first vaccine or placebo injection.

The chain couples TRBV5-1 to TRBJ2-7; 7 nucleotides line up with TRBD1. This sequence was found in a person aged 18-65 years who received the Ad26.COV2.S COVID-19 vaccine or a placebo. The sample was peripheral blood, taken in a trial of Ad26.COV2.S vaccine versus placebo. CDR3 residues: CASSDRATYEQYF. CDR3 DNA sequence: TGCGCCAGCAGCGACAGGGCAACCTACGAGCAGTACTTC.